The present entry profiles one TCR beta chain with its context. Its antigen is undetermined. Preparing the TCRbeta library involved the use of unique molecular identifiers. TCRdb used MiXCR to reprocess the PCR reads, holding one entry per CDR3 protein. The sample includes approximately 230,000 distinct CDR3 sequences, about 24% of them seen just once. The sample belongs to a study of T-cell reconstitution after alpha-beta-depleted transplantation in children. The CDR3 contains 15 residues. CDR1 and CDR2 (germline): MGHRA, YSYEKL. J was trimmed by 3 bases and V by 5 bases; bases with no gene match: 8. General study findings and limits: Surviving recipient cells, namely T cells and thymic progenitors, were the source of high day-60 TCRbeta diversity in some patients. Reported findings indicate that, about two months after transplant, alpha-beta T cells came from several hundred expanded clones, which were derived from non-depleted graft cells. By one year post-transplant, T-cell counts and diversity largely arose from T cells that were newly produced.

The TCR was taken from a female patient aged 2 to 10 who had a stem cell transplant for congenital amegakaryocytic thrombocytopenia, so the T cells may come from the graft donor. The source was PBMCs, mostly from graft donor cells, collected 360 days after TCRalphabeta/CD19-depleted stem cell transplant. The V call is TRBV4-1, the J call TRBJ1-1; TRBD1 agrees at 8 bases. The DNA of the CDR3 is TGCGCCAGCAGCTATACCCAGGGGGCGGACACTGAAGCTTTCTTT. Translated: CASSYTQGADTEAFF.